These 4 T cell receptor beta chains came from one sample sequenced in a study of blood T cells in healthy people across ages (dated by TCRdb to the mid-2010s). The method was 5' RACE. The run used an Illumina HiSeq 2500. A second PCR of roughly 6 to 12 cycles was run with a J-beta primer mix and a sample-barcoded 5' primer. TCRdb handled the public reads itself, with Q25 trimming in fastp and clone calling in MiXCR, and kept productive beta chains. Rows matching on CDR3 protein sequence are summarized as one entry with the most common DNA and genes. In this sample the table shows around 1,700,000 distinct CDR3 sequences, about 28% of which occur a single time. The top ten clonotypes cover approximately 7.7% of the sample. The sequenced material came from blood. The receptors here all came from a woman aged 25 to 39 in good health.

Comments on this clonotype: An end of the junction does not agree with germline; a read error may underlie this. The chain joins TRBV7-3 to TRBJ1-1; no clear D. The V gene's germline CDR1 is SGHTA and CDR2 FQGTGA. This CDR3 has 18 residues. Here the CDR3 reads CASSLYPVSSNPNTGAFF. DNA of the CDR3: TGTGCCAGCAGCTTATACCCGGTTTCGAGCAACCCGAACACTGGAGCTTTCTTT.

This clonotype was recorded a few times. The genes are TRBV5-1 and TRBJ1-2, with 7 bases matching TRBD1. Germline loops: CDR1 SGHRS, CDR2 YFSETQ. V lost 4 bases and J lost 8; bases outside the gene matches: 11. This CDR3 has 14 residues. The CDR3, as DNA: TGCGCCAGCAGCGTTACCGGGACAGCTGAGGGCTACACCTTC. The encoded protein is CASSVTGTAEGYTF.

The table lists this clonotype with a few counts. The chain employs TRBV20-1 and TRBJ1-2, with TRBD1 as a possible D gene (6 bases). Trimming removed 6 bases from V and 3 bases from J, with 14 bases in between. The CDR3 is made up of 13 amino acids. Germline CDR1 reads DFQATT; CDR2 reads SNEGSKA (reference sequence). This CDR3 reads CSAKRQDDYGYTF. As DNA, the CDR3 is TGCAGTGCCAAGAGACAGGATGACTATGGCTACACCTTC.

This chain connects TRBV5-1 to TRBJ1-2; possibly TRBD1 for D (6 bases). Looked up from germline, CDR1 is SGHRS and CDR2 is YFSETQ. CDR3 size: 15 residues. The germline V and J ends were trimmed by 0 bases and 6 bases, with 15 bases remaining between them. The DNA of the CDR3 is TGCGCCAGCAGCTTGGGGGGCACAGGGTTGGATGGCTACACCTTC. Translating gives CASSLGGTGLDGYTF.